This T cell receptor beta chain was found in a study of control samples from healthy donors and cancer patients. CDR1 and CDR2 (germline): SGHVS, FQNEAQ. Deletions cut 5 bases from V and 2 bases from J, with 19 bases between. CDR3 length: 16 residues. Produced via immunoSEQ multiplex PCR; TCRdb's table is partial and in-frame only. The table records roughly 150,000 clones, 80% to 95% of them present only once. This clone was detected a few times. The V gene is TRBV7-8, the J gene TRBJ2-7; D tentatively fits TRBD1 or TRBD2 (5 bases each). This clonotype originated in a woman aged 25-40 years in good health. The specimen was blood. CDR3 loop: CASSPLLGVKTYEQYF. In DNA form, the CDR3 reads TGTGCCAGCAGCCCTTTGTTGGGGGTGAAGACCTACGAGCAGTACTTC.